The rows below give T cell receptor beta chains drawn from one sample of a study of cytomegalovirus exposure and HLA in healthy donors. Assay used: immunoSEQ multiplex PCR; TCRdb lists only in-frame clones, some missing. The sample yields 150,000 to 200,000 clones, more than 85% seen once. The sequenced sample consisted of PBMCs. The receptor set was obtained from a woman aged 18 to 35 in good health and CMV-seronegative. CDR3s include the opening cysteine and the closing phenylalanine or tryptophan. D genes are given only for firm matches. Clone size, where shown, is once, few, many, or a class for clones that have expanded.

j_gene: TRBJ1-1
abundance: NA
d_gene: NA
v_gene: TRBV30
CDR3nt: TGTGCCTGGCAACAGGGCTTCAACACTGAAGCTTTCTTT
CDR3aa: CAWQQGFNTEAFF

j_gene: TRBJ2-5
abundance: NA
d_gene: NA
v_gene: TRBV19
CDR3nt: TGTGCCAGTAGTATCTCGGACTACCAAGAGGCCCAGTACTTC
CDR3aa: CASSISDYQEAQYF

j_gene: TRBJ2-7
abundance: once
d_gene: NA
v_gene: TRBV5-1
CDR3nt: TGCGCCAGCAGCTTTCAGGGACAAGACGAGCAGTACTTC
CDR3aa: CASSFQGQDEQYF

j_gene: TRBJ2-3
abundance: NA
d_gene: NA
v_gene: TRBV6-1
CDR3nt: TGTGCCAGCAGTACACGGGGACAACGTACGCAGTATTTT
CDR3aa: CASSTRGQRTQYF

j_gene: TRBJ2-5
abundance: NA
d_gene: TRBD1
v_gene: TRBV7-8
CDR3nt: TGTGCCAGCAGCTTAGGGACAGGGGTTGGAGAGACCCAGTACTTC
CDR3aa: CASSLGTGVGETQYF

j_gene: TRBJ1-6
abundance: NA
d_gene: NA
v_gene: TRBV30
CDR3nt: TGTGCCTGGAGTTTAAACCAGAATTCACCCCTCCACTTT
CDR3aa: CAWSLNQNSPLHF

j_gene: TRBJ2-5
abundance: once
d_gene: TRBD2
v_gene: TRBV4-3
CDR3nt: TGCGCCAGCAGCCCGGGGAGGGTGACCAAAGAGACCCAGTACTTC
CDR3aa: CASSPGRVTKETQYF

j_gene: TRBJ2-5
abundance: NA
d_gene: TRBD1
v_gene: TRBV6-1
CDR3nt: TGTGCCAGCAGTGCCCCGACAGGGAATGGTCAGACCCAGTACTTC
CDR3aa: CASSAPTGNGQTQYF

j_gene: TRBJ2-1
abundance: NA
d_gene: NA
v_gene: TRBV6-6
CDR3nt: TGTGCCAGCAGCCAGGCCCACTACAATGAGCAGTTCTTC
CDR3aa: CASSQAHYNEQFF

j_gene: TRBJ2-7
abundance: once
d_gene: TRBD2
v_gene: TRBV19
CDR3nt: TGTGCCAGTAGTAAAGGGACTAGCGGTGAGGAGCAGTACTTC
CDR3aa: CASSKGTSGEEQYF

j_gene: TRBJ1-2
abundance: NA
d_gene: NA
v_gene: TRBV7-9
CDR3nt: TGTGCCAGCAGCTCTAGGGATGTGTCGGAGGGCTATGGCTACACCTTC
CDR3aa: CASSSRDVSEGYGYTF

j_gene: TRBJ1-4
abundance: NA
d_gene: NA
v_gene: TRBV2
CDR3nt: TGTGCCAGCAGGGAACAGGGTTCTAATGAAAAACTGTTTTTT
CDR3aa: CASREQGSNEKLFF

j_gene: TRBJ2-1
abundance: NA
d_gene: NA
v_gene: TRBV5-1
CDR3nt: TGCGCCAGCAGACTGGGACAAGCCATGGATGAGCAGTTCTTC
CDR3aa: CASRLGQAMDEQFF

j_gene: TRBJ2-7
abundance: few
d_gene: NA
v_gene: TRBV10-1
CDR3nt: TGCGCCAGCAGTGAGCACAGGGCATCCTACGAGCAGTACTTC
CDR3aa: CASSEHRASYEQYF

j_gene: TRBJ2-7
abundance: few
d_gene: NA
v_gene: TRBV7-9
CDR3nt: TGTGCCAGCAGCCGCGCGTGGGGGCGAGAGCAGTACTTC
CDR3aa: CASSRAWGREQYF

j_gene: TRBJ1-4
abundance: NA
d_gene: NA
v_gene: TRBV15
CDR3nt: TGTGCCACCAGCAGGTCTGCAGGGGATCGGGAAAAACTGTTTTTT
CDR3aa: CATSRSAGDREKLFF

j_gene: TRBJ1-3
abundance: NA
d_gene: NA
v_gene: TRBV25-1
CDR3nt: TGTGCCAGCAGTGAGTTACAGACCGGAACCTCTGGAAACACCATATATTTT
CDR3aa: CASSELQTGTSGNTIYF

j_gene: TRBJ2-7
abundance: NA
d_gene: TRBD2
v_gene: TRBV4-2
CDR3nt: TGTGCCAGCAGCCAAGGGTGGGTAGCGGGAGGGGACTCCTACGAGCAGTACTTC
CDR3aa: CASSQGWVAGGDSYEQYF

j_gene: TRBJ2-2
abundance: NA
d_gene: NA
v_gene: TRBV28
CDR3nt: TGTGCCACCCGGGGGAAGAACACCGGGGAGCTGTTTTTT
CDR3aa: CATRGKNTGELFF

j_gene: TRBJ2-7
abundance: NA
d_gene: TRBD2
v_gene: TRBV6-6
CDR3nt: TGTGCCAGCAGTTACAGCCTAGCGGGGGGTGGCGAGCAGTACTTC
CDR3aa: CASSYSLAGGGEQYF

j_gene: TRBJ2-7
abundance: NA
d_gene: TRBD2
v_gene: TRBV7-9
CDR3nt: TGTGCCAGCAGCTCCCCGGCCCGTCGGACTAGCGGGAGGGGCTACGAGCAGTACTTC
CDR3aa: CASSSPARRTSGRGYEQYF

j_gene: TRBJ1-2
abundance: once
d_gene: NA
v_gene: TRBV6-5
CDR3nt: TGTGCCAGCATCCCCGGGACATACCGTGGCTACACCTTC
CDR3aa: CASIPGTYRGYTF

j_gene: TRBJ2-7
abundance: NA
d_gene: NA
v_gene: TRBV20-1
CDR3nt: TGCAGTGCAAACAGGGCCACGGAGCAGTACTTC
CDR3aa: CSANRATEQYF

j_gene: TRBJ2-7
abundance: NA
d_gene: NA
v_gene: TRBV11-3
CDR3nt: TGTGCCAGCAGCCCTCTAGGTACCTACGAGCAGTACTTC
CDR3aa: CASSPLGTYEQYF

j_gene: TRBJ2-7
abundance: NA
d_gene: NA
v_gene: TRBV21-1
CDR3nt: TGTGCCAGCAGCAAAATTGGGGACAGGGAGGACTACGAGCAGTACTTC
CDR3aa: CASSKIGDREDYEQYF

j_gene: TRBJ1-5
abundance: NA
d_gene: NA
v_gene: TRBV7-2
CDR3nt: TGTGCCAGCAGCTTTCGGCAGGGTGGTCAGCCCCAGCATTTT
CDR3aa: CASSFRQGGQPQHF

j_gene: TRBJ2-1
abundance: NA
d_gene: TRBD2
v_gene: TRBV6-1
CDR3nt: TGTGCCAGCAGTCTAAGCGGGGGGTCCTACAATGAGCAGTTCTTC
CDR3aa: CASSLSGGSYNEQFF

j_gene: TRBJ2-2
abundance: NA
d_gene: TRBD2
v_gene: TRBV9
CDR3nt: TGTGCCAGCAGTCCCAATAGCGGGACTGTCGGGGAGCTGTTTTTT
CDR3aa: CASSPNSGTVGELFF

j_gene: TRBJ2-1
abundance: NA
d_gene: NA
v_gene: TRBV29-1
CDR3nt: TGCAGCGTTGAAAAGCGATACAATGAGCAGTTCTTC
CDR3aa: CSVEKRYNEQFF

j_gene: TRBJ2-3
abundance: NA
d_gene: NA
v_gene: TRBV7-9
CDR3nt: TGTGCCAGCAGCTTAGGAGGGGGAGTGGGGTACACAGATACGCAGTATTTT
CDR3aa: CASSLGGGVGYTDTQYF

j_gene: TRBJ2-1
abundance: NA
d_gene: TRBD2
v_gene: TRBV7-2
CDR3nt: TGTGCCAGCAGCTTGGCCCCGGCTAGCGGGAGAGACAATGAGCAGTTCTTC
CDR3aa: CASSLAPASGRDNEQFF

j_gene: TRBJ2-1
abundance: once
d_gene: NA
v_gene: TRBV7-9
CDR3nt: TGTGCCAGCAGCGACGACATTCATAGCTCCTACAATGAGCAGTTCTTC
CDR3aa: CASSDDIHSSYNEQFF

j_gene: TRBJ2-3
abundance: NA
d_gene: TRBD2
v_gene: TRBV5-1
CDR3nt: TGCGCCAGCAGTACGAGCGGGGGGAGCCCGGATACGCAGTATTTT
CDR3aa: CASSTSGGSPDTQYF

j_gene: TRBJ1-3
abundance: NA
d_gene: NA
v_gene: TRBV14
CDR3nt: TGCGCCAGCAGCTGGAGTGGAAACACCATATATTTT
CDR3aa: CASSWSGNTIYF

j_gene: TRBJ2-1
abundance: NA
d_gene: NA
v_gene: TRBV27
CDR3nt: TGTGCCAGCAGAAACTCAGGGTACAATGAGCAGTTCTTC
CDR3aa: CASRNSGYNEQFF

j_gene: TRBJ1-2
abundance: NA
d_gene: NA
v_gene: TRBV7-8
CDR3nt: TGTGCCAGCACCCCCCCGGCACGAGGCTATGGCTACACCTTC
CDR3aa: CASTPPARGYGYTF

j_gene: TRBJ2-7
abundance: NA
d_gene: NA
v_gene: TRBV5-1
CDR3nt: TGCGCCAGCAGCTTGGACCCAGGTTCTCCCTACGAGCAGTACTTC
CDR3aa: CASSLDPGSPYEQYF

j_gene: TRBJ2-3
abundance: NA
d_gene: NA
v_gene: TRBV6-6
CDR3nt: TGTGCCAGCGCCAATGACGGTCAGGGGACAGATACGCAGTATTTT
CDR3aa: CASANDGQGTDTQYF

j_gene: TRBJ2-3
abundance: NA
d_gene: NA
v_gene: TRBV13
CDR3nt: TGTGCCAGCAGCCCCCGGGAGCGCGGGAGCACAGATACGCAGTATTTT
CDR3aa: CASSPRERGSTDTQYF

j_gene: TRBJ2-1
abundance: NA
d_gene: TRBD1
v_gene: TRBV9
CDR3nt: TGTGCCAGCAGCGTAGTTGATACAGGGGGCTATGAGCAGTTCTTC
CDR3aa: CASSVVDTGGYEQFF

j_gene: TRBJ1-5
abundance: NA
d_gene: NA
v_gene: TRBV19
CDR3nt: TGTGCCAGTAGCCCAGGGCAGGGCAATCAGCCCCAGCATTTT
CDR3aa: CASSPGQGNQPQHF

j_gene: TRBJ2-3
abundance: NA
d_gene: NA
v_gene: TRBV7-9
CDR3nt: TGTTCCAGCAGCTTGTACTCAGATACGCAGTATTTT
CDR3aa: CSSSLYSDTQYF

j_gene: TRBJ1-1
abundance: NA
d_gene: NA
v_gene: TRBV29-1
CDR3nt: TGCAGCGTTCGTCGACAGTCGAACACTGAAGCTTTCTTT
CDR3aa: CSVRRQSNTEAFF

j_gene: TRBJ1-3
abundance: NA
d_gene: NA
v_gene: TRBV19
CDR3nt: TGTGCCAGTAGCAGGGCTCAAAGCTCTGGAAACACCATATATTTT
CDR3aa: CASSRAQSSGNTIYF

j_gene: TRBJ2-1
abundance: NA
d_gene: TRBD1
v_gene: TRBV7-6
CDR3nt: TGTGCCAGCAGCTTGGGGCCAGGGGGCTTGGTGGATGAGCAGTTCTTC
CDR3aa: CASSLGPGGLVDEQFF

j_gene: TRBJ1-1
abundance: NA
d_gene: NA
v_gene: TRBV11-3
CDR3nt: TGTGCCAGCAGCTTATGGGGGCAAAGCACTGAAGCTTTCTTT
CDR3aa: CASSLWGQSTEAFF

j_gene: TRBJ2-2
abundance: NA
d_gene: NA
v_gene: TRBV9
CDR3nt: TGTGCCAGCAGCGTAGCTTTAGGGGCGAACACCGGGGAGCTGTTTTTT
CDR3aa: CASSVALGANTGELFF

j_gene: TRBJ1-4
abundance: NA
d_gene: TRBD1
v_gene: TRBV9
CDR3nt: TGTGCCAGCAGCGCACGACAGGGAAATGAAAAACTGTTTTTT
CDR3aa: CASSARQGNEKLFF

j_gene: TRBJ2-7
abundance: NA
d_gene: NA
v_gene: TRBV11-3
CDR3nt: TGTGCCAGCAGCTTAGGGAGGGATCGCGAGCAGTACTTC
CDR3aa: CASSLGRDREQYF

j_gene: TRBJ1-1
abundance: NA
d_gene: TRBD1
v_gene: TRBV28
CDR3nt: TGTGCCAGCATTTTAGGGACAGGGTCTTTCACTGAAGCTTTCTTT
CDR3aa: CASILGTGSFTEAFF

j_gene: TRBJ1-1
abundance: NA
d_gene: TRBD1
v_gene: TRBV7-9
CDR3nt: TGTGCCAGCAGCTTAGCAGGGGGCCCCGAAGCTTTCTTT
CDR3aa: CASSLAGGPEAFF

j_gene: TRBJ2-7
abundance: NA
d_gene: NA
v_gene: TRBV7-9
CDR3nt: TGTGCCAGCAGCCAGGGGGGCTACTACGAGCAGTACTTC
CDR3aa: CASSQGGYYEQYF

j_gene: TRBJ1-4
abundance: NA
d_gene: TRBD1
v_gene: TRBV5-1
CDR3nt: TGCGCCAGCAGCGCTACCGGGACAGGGAATGAAAAACTGTTTTTT
CDR3aa: CASSATGTGNEKLFF